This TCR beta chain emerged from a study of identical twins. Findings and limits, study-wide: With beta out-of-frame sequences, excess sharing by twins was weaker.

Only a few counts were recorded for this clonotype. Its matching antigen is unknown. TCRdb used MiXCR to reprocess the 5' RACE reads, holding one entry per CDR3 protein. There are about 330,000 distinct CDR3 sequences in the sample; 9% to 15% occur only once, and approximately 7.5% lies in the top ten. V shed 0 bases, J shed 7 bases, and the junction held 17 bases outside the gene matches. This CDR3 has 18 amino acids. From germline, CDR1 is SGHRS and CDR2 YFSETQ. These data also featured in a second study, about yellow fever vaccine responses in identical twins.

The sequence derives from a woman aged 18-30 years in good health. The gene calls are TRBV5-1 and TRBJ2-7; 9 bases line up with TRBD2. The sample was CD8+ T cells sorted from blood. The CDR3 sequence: CASSLVPTIAGDGREQYF. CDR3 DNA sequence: TGCGCCAGCAGCTTGGTGCCTACTATAGCGGGAGATGGGCGGGAGCAGTACTTC.